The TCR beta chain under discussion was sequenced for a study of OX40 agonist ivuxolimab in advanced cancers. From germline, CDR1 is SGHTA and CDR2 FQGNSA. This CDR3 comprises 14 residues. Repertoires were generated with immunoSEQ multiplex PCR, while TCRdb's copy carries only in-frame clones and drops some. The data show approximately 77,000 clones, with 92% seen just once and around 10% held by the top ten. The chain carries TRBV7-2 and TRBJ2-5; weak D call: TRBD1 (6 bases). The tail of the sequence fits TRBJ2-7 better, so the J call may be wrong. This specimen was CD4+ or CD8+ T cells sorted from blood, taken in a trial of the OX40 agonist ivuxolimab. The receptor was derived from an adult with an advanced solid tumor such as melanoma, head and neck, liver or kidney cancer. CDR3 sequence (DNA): TGTGCCAGCAGCTCACAGGGAACTCCCTACGAGCAGTACTTC. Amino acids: CASSSQGTPYEQYF.